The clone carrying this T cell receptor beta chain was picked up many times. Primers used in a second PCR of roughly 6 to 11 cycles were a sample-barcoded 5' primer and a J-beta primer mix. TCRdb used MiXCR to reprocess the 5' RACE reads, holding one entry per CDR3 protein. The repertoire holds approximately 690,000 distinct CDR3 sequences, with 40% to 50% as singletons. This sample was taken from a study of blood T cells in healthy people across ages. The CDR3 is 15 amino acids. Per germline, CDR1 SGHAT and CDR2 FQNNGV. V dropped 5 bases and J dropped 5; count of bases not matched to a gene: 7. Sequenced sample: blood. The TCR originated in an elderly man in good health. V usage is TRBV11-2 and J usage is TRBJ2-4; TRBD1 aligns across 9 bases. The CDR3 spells CASSRRQGDENIQYF. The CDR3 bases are TGTGCCAGCAGCCGACGACAGGGGGATGAAAACATTCAGTACTTC.